Below are 2 T cell receptor beta chains sequenced from a single sample in a study of Ad26.COV2.S vaccination and SARS-CoV-2 variants (dated by TCRdb to about 2021). The sample's treatment or condition label, decoded: roughly 20 received Ad26.COV2.S at low or high dose, single or two shots; about 5 received placebo; per-sample allocation not given. For vaccine and placebo recipients, the sequenced repertoires came from samples collected on day 63 after the first injection. Libraries were made using the immunoSEQ multiplex PCR assay. TCRdb limited this immuneACCESS table to in-frame rearrangements with V and J called. A share of clones is missing; checked studies link under half to unresolved V genes, and the rest is unexplained. The sample table lists about 350,000 clones, 70% to 90% of them with a count of one. About 10% of the sample is in the top ten clones. Sequencing used peripheral blood, obtained in a trial of Ad26.COV2.S vaccine versus placebo. These receptors were obtained from a person aged 18-65 years who received the Ad26.COV2.S COVID-19 vaccine or a placebo.

The chain joins TRBV2 to TRBJ1-2, with unresolved D. The germline V gene has CDR1 SNHLY and CDR2 FYNNEI. This CDR3 comprises 12 residues. Trimming removed 8 bases from V and 5 bases from J, with 12 bases in between. The CDR3: CASSWSEYGYTF. DNA for the CDR3: TGTGCCAGCTCCTGGTCGGAGTATGGCTACACCTTC.

This clone was counted a single time. The chain combines TRBV27 with TRBJ1-3; 8 bases map to TRBD1. J gave up 0 bases and V 5 bases, and 6 bases lay outside the gene matches. This CDR3 spans 16 amino acids. Per the germline V gene, CDR1 is MNHEY and CDR2 is SMNVEV (reference sequence). The CDR3 region is CASSRTGTYSGNTIYF. Written as DNA, the CDR3 is TGTGCCAGCAGTCGGACAGGGACATACTCTGGAAACACCATATATTTT.